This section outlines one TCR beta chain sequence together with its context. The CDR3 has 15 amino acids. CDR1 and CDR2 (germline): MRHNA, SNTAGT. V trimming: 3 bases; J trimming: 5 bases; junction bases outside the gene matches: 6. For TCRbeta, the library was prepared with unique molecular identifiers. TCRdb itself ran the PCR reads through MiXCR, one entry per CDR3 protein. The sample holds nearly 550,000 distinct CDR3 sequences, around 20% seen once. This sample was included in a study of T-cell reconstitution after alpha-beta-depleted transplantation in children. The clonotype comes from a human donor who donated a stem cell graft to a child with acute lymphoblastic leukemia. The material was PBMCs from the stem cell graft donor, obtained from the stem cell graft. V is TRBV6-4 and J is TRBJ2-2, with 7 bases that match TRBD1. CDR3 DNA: TGTGCCAGCAGTGAGTCAGGGGGTACAACCGGGGAGCTGTTTTTT. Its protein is CASSESGGTTGELFF.